The rows below give T cell receptor beta chains drawn from one sample of a study of T cells in Graves' hyperthyroidism and ophthalmopathy. Each CDR3 protein gets one entry after TCRdb re-called the multiplex PCR reads with MiXCR. The table shows around 350,000 distinct CDR3 sequences, with 19% occurring only once. The sequenced sample was blood. The receptors shown here come from a woman in her late teens or twenties with Graves' hyperthyroidism. CDR3s include the opening cysteine and the closing phenylalanine or tryptophan. Each record gives: J gene, clone size, V gene, D gene, CDR3 protein, CDR3 DNA. The D gene is left open where the match is weak. Some rows mark clone size as missing; the rest say once, few, many or name a class of expanded clone.

j_gene: TRBJ2-7
abundance: many
v_gene: TRBV7-3
d_gene: .
CDR3aa: CASSSSAVSYEQYF
CDR3nt: TGTGCCAGCAGCTCTAGCGCGGTCTCCTACGAGCAGTACTTC

j_gene: TRBJ1-5
abundance: many
v_gene: TRBV30
d_gene: .
CDR3aa: CAWSSGGNQPQHF
CDR3nt: TGTGCCTGGAGTTCCGGGGGAAATCAGCCCCAGCATTTT

j_gene: TRBJ2-5
abundance: many
v_gene: TRBV20-1
d_gene: TRBD2
CDR3aa: CSAPPLAGGETQYF
CDR3nt: TGCAGTGCTCCCCCCCTAGCGGGTGGGGAGACCCAGTACTTC

j_gene: TRBJ1-1
abundance: .
v_gene: TRBV11-1
d_gene: .
CDR3aa: CASSRTRTVNTEAFF
CDR3nt: TGTGCCAGCAGCCGGACTAGGACAGTGAACACTGAAGCTTTCTTT

j_gene: TRBJ1-5
abundance: many
v_gene: TRBV6-4
d_gene: .
CDR3aa: CASSPSANQPQHF
CDR3nt: TGTGCCAGCAGTCCCTCGGCCAATCAGCCCCAGCATTTT

j_gene: TRBJ1-2
abundance: many
v_gene: TRBV6-1
d_gene: .
CDR3aa: CASRPKILNYGYTF
CDR3nt: TGTGCCAGCAGGCCTAAGATCCTTAACTATGGCTACACCTTC

j_gene: TRBJ2-5
abundance: .
v_gene: TRBV12-3/TRBV12-4
d_gene: TRBD2
CDR3aa: CASNVAGGETQYF
CDR3nt: TGTGCCAGCAACGTAGCGGGGGGAGAGACCCAGTACTTC

j_gene: TRBJ2-7
abundance: few
v_gene: TRBV15
d_gene: .
CDR3aa: CATSRERVYEQYF
CDR3nt: TGTGCCACCAGCAGAGAGAGGGTCTACGAGCAGTACTTC

j_gene: TRBJ1-2
abundance: many
v_gene: TRBV6-1
d_gene: TRBD1
CDR3aa: CASSWDRGLEGYTF
CDR3nt: TGTGCCAGCAGCTGGGACAGGGGGCTGGAAGGCTACACCTTC

j_gene: TRBJ1-1
abundance: .
v_gene: TRBV15
d_gene: TRBD1
CDR3aa: CATSRLDRGTEAFF
CDR3nt: TGTGCCACCAGCAGACTAGACAGGGGAACTGAAGCTTTCTTT

j_gene: TRBJ2-7
abundance: .
v_gene: TRBV5-4
d_gene: TRBD1
CDR3aa: CASSGWDRVGEQYF
CDR3nt: TGTGCCAGCAGCGGATGGGACAGGGTGGGCGAGCAGTACTTC

j_gene: TRBJ1-6
abundance: many
v_gene: TRBV13
d_gene: .
CDR3aa: CASSFQEGSPLHF
CDR3nt: TGTGCCAGCAGCTTTCAGGAGGGTTCACCCCTCCACTTT

j_gene: TRBJ2-4
abundance: few
v_gene: TRBV20-1
d_gene: TRBD1
CDR3aa: CSALPTGTIQYF
CDR3nt: TGCAGTGCCCTCCCGACAGGGACCATTCAGTACTTC

j_gene: TRBJ2-5
abundance: few
v_gene: TRBV10-3
d_gene: .
CDR3aa: CAISEGAGYETQYF
CDR3nt: TGTGCCATCAGTGAAGGTGCCGGGTACGAGACCCAGTACTTC

j_gene: TRBJ1-5
abundance: many
v_gene: TRBV20-1
d_gene: .
CDR3aa: CSAREANQPQHF
CDR3nt: TGCAGTGCTAGAGAGGCAAATCAGCCCCAGCATTTT

j_gene: TRBJ2-5
abundance: many
v_gene: TRBV6-5
d_gene: TRBD2
CDR3aa: CASRPDGGGGAQYF
CDR3nt: TGTGCCAGCCGCCCGGACGGGGGGGGCGGGGCCCAGTACTTC